These 8 T cell receptor beta chains were sequenced from one sample in a study of Graves' ophthalmopathy and Graves' hyperthyroidism. As the template, RNA transcripts were used to amplify TCR beta CDR3 regions. The workflow started with a first-round RT-PCR run with HTBI primers and then moved on to a second-round multiplex PCR. TCRdb reprocessed the multiplex PCR reads with MiXCR, giving one entry per CDR3 protein. Among tens of thousands of distinct CDR3 sequences listed, around half were seen once. The specimen was peripheral blood. These receptor sequences come from an adult woman with stable Graves' hyperthyroidism.

This clonotype came up once. The chain employs TRBV7-9 and TRBJ1-2, with 8 bases matching TRBD1. The junction had 2 bases not matched to a gene; V was cut back by 5 bases and J by 0 bases. Germline CDR1 reads SEHNR; CDR2 reads FQNEAQ (reference sequence). The CDR3 loop spans 14 amino acids. Written as DNA, the CDR3 is TGTGCCAGCAGCATACAGGGGGCTAACTATGGCTACACCTTC. It specifies CASSIQGANYGYTF.

A few counts support this clonotype. The chain links TRBV2 to TRBJ1-1; D remains ambiguous. The germline V gene encodes CDR1 SNHLY and CDR2 FYNNEI. The CDR3 consists of 14 residues. Between the trimmed V and J ends, which lost 4 bases and 7 bases, there was a span of 16 bases. CDR3 amino acids: CASSVDTGSYEAFF. CDR3 sequence (DNA): TGTGCCAGCAGTGTTGACACTGGAAGCTATGAAGCTTTCTTT.

V gene TRBV7-9 combines with J gene TRBJ2-7; TRBD2 aligns across 15 bases. Unmatched junction bases numbered 9, after V lost 2 bases and J lost 7 bases. Per germline, CDR1 SEHNR and CDR2 FQNEAQ (reference sequence). The CDR3 runs 17 residues. CDR3 protein: CASSLRPPGTSGREQYF. CDR3 DNA sequence: TGTGCCAGCAGCTTAAGACCCCCGGGGACTAGCGGGAGGGAGCAGTACTTC.

V usage is TRBV9 and J usage is TRBJ1-2; unclear D gene. CDR1 is SGDLS and CDR2 is YYNGEE in the germline V gene. The CDR3 loop spans 14 amino acids. V lost 0 bases, J lost 4 bases, and 10 bases lay in between. The CDR3 protein is CASSVVPDIYGYTF. The CDR3 nucleotides are TGTGCCAGCAGCGTAGTCCCAGACATCTATGGCTACACCTTC.

In this sample, this clonotype turned up many times. The CDR3 DNA is TGTGCCAGCAGGCGAACAGGGGGCCATGGCTACACCTTC. It is translated as CASRRTGGHGYTF. This sequence joins TRBV28 and TRBJ1-2; 9 positions agree with TRBD1. The CDR3 has 13 residues. Germline CDR1 is MDHEN and CDR2 is SYDVKM. V was pared by 6 bases and J by 6 bases, with 5 bases of the junction left unmatched.

This clonotype was counted at least ten times. This chain uses TRBV10-3 with TRBJ2-7; 12 bases align to TRBD1. Germline CDR1 ENHRY, CDR2 SYGVKD. This CDR3 is 13 amino acids long. Trimming took 6 bases from V and 5 from J; bases not matched to a gene: 2. In DNA form, the CDR3 reads TGTGCCATCAGGGGGACAGGGGGCGACGAGCAGTACTTC. It codes for CAIRGTGGDEQYF.

This clonotype is categorized as medium-sized. The chain links TRBV15 to TRBJ1-2, with D tentatively TRBD1 (5 bases). Germline V gives CDR1 LNHNV, CDR2 YYDKDF (reference sequence). V dropped 4 bases and J dropped 4 bases, with 16 bases sitting between them. This CDR3 has 15 amino acids. In DNA, the CDR3 is TGTGCCACCAGCACCCCTCAGGGAAGGAGCTATGGCTACACCTTC. Its protein product is CATSTPQGRSYGYTF.

This clonotype appeared many times. V is TRBV7-8 and J is TRBJ2-7; 13 bases fit TRBD2. Germline CDR1 is SGHVS and CDR2 is FQNEAQ. There are 14 residues in the CDR3. After removal of 5 bases from V and 3 bases from J, the junction contained 1 base not matched to a gene. CDR3 region: CASSRLAGGYEQYF. As DNA, the CDR3 is TGTGCCAGCAGCAGACTAGCGGGAGGCTACGAGCAGTACTTC.